A selection of T cell receptor beta chains follows, all from one sample in a study of blood T cells in healthy people across ages. TCRdb re-called the 5' RACE reads with MiXCR, one entry per CDR3 protein. The table shows around 800,000 distinct CDR3 sequences, with more than 25% occurring only once. These data also formed part of another study, on T cells of mothers and their children.

The sample consisted of blood. These receptors came from a boy aged 5-17 years in good health. Both conserved end residues are part of each CDR3. The D gene is left open where the match is weak. The size entry is marked missing in some rows and otherwise reads once, few, many or a size class.

DNA: TGTGCCAGCAGTGGAAGGGGGCAAACCGGGGAGCTGTTTTTT; CDR3: CASSGRGQTGELFF; J: TRBJ2-2; V: TRBV2; D: TRBD1; size: few
DNA: TGTGCCAGCAGCCTCGGGCTGGGCGCGGGGGCCTCCTACGAGCAGTACTTC; CDR3: CASSLGLGAGASYEQYF; J: TRBJ2-7; V: TRBV6-2/TRBV6-3; D: -; size: -
DNA: TGCGCCAGCAGCTTAACAGGGGGCCCGAACACTGAAGCTTTCTTT; CDR3: CASSLTGGPNTEAFF; J: TRBJ1-1; V: TRBV5-1; D: TRBD1; size: few
DNA: TGTGCCAGCTCGGGTCAAAAACAAGGCCCGGAAAAACTGTTTTTT; CDR3: CASSGQKQGPEKLFF; J: TRBJ1-4; V: TRBV18; D: -; size: -
DNA: TGTGCCAGCCGTTACAGGGCTGGTGAAAAACTGTTTTTT; CDR3: CASRYRAGEKLFF; J: TRBJ1-4; V: TRBV2; D: -; size: -
DNA: TGTGCCAGCAGCCGAGGGGGCAAACGGTCACCCCTCCACTTT; CDR3: CASSRGGKRSPLHF; J: TRBJ1-6; V: TRBV7-3; D: TRBD1; size: -
DNA: TGTGCCAGCAGAGAGCAGGGGATCGGCTACGAGCAGTACTTC; CDR3: CASREQGIGYEQYF; J: TRBJ2-7; V: TRBV12-3/TRBV12-4; D: -; size: -
DNA: TGTGCCAGCAGTGAAAGGGCGTACAATGAGCAGTTCTTC; CDR3: CASSERAYNEQFF; J: TRBJ2-1; V: TRBV2; D: -; size: many
DNA: TGCGCCAGCAGCTTGGAAAGGGAGGGTGGCTACACCTTC; CDR3: CASSLEREGGYTF; J: TRBJ1-2; V: TRBV5-1; D: -; size: -
DNA: TGTGCTAGTGGTTTGGTGGAGGCTGGAAACACCATATATTTT; CDR3: CASGLVEAGNTIYF; J: TRBJ1-3; V: TRBV12-5; D: -; size: -
DNA: TGCGCCAGCAGCCAAGAGGGGACAGGAAATTCACCCCTCCACTTT; CDR3: CASSQEGTGNSPLHF; J: TRBJ1-6; V: TRBV4-1; D: TRBD1; size: few
DNA: TGCGCCAGCAAGTACCGGGACAGTACAGATACGCAGTATTTT; CDR3: CASKYRDSTDTQYF; J: TRBJ2-3; V: TRBV5-1; D: TRBD1; size: -
DNA: TGTGCCAGCAGCCAAGCATTACAGGCGAACTACGAGCAGTACTTC; CDR3: CASSQALQANYEQYF; J: TRBJ2-7; V: TRBV3-1; D: -; size: -
DNA: TGTGCCAGCAGGGGGGATCCTCCTACCTACGAGCAGTACTTC; CDR3: CASRGDPPTYEQYF; J: TRBJ2-7; V: TRBV2; D: -; size: -
DNA: TGTGCCAGCAGCCAAGAGGGGACCGGGACTTTGGGGACCCAGTACTTC; CDR3: CASSQEGTGTLGTQYF; J: TRBJ2-5; V: TRBV4-2; D: -; size: -